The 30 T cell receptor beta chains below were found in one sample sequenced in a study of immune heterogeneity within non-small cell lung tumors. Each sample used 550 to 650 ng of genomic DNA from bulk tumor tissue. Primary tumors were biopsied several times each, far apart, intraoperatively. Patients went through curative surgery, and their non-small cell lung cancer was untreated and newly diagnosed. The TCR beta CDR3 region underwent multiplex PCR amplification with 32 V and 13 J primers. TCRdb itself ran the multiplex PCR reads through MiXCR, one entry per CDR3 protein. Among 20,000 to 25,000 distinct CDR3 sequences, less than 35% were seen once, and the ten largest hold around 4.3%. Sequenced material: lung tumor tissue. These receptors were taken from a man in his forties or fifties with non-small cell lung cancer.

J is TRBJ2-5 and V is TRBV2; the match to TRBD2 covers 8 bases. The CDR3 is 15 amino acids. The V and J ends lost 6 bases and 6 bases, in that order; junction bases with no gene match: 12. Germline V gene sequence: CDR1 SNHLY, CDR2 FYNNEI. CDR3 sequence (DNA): TGTGCCAGCAGGGCTCATAGCGGGACGAAACAGACCCAGTACTTC. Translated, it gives CASRAHSGTKQTQYF.

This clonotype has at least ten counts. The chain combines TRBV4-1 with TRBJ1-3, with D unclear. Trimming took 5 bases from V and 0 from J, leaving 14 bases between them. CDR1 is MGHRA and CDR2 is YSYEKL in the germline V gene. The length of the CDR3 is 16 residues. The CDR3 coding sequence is TGCGCCAGCAGCTCCCCCCGACGGACCTCTGGAAACACCATATATTTT. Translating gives CASSSPRRTSGNTIYF.

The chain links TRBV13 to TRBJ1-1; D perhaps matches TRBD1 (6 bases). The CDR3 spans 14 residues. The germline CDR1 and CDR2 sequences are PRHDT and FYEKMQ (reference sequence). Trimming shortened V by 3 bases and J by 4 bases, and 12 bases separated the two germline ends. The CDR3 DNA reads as TGTGCCAGCAGCTTTAGGGCGACAGGCACTGAAGCTTTCTTT. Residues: CASSFRATGTEAFF. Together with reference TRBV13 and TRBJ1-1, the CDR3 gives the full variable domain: AAGVIQSPRHLIKEKRETATLKCYPIPRHDTVYWYQQGPGQDPQFLISFYEKMQSDKGSIPDRFSAQQFSDYHSELNMSSLELGDSALYFCASSFRATGTEAFFGQGTRLTVV.

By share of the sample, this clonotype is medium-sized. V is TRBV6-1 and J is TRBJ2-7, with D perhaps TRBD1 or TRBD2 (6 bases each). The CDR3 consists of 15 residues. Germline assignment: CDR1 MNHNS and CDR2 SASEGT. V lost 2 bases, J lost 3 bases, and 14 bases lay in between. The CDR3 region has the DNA TGTGCCAGCAGTGAACCAGGGGAGGTGGTCTACGAGCAGTACTTC. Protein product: CASSEPGEVVYEQYF.

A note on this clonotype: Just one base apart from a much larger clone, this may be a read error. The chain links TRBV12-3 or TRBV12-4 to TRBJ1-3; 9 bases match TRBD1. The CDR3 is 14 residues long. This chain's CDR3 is CASREGQGGNTICF. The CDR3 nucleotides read TGTGCCAGCAGGGAGGGACAGGGTGGAAACACCATATGTTTT.

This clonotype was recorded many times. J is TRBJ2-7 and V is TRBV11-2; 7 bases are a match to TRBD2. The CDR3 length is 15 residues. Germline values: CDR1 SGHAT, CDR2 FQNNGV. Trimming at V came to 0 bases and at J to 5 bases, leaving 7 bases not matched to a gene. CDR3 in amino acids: CASSLEGGSNHEQYF. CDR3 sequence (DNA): TGTGCCAGCAGCTTAGAGGGCGGGAGTAACCACGAGCAGTACTTC.

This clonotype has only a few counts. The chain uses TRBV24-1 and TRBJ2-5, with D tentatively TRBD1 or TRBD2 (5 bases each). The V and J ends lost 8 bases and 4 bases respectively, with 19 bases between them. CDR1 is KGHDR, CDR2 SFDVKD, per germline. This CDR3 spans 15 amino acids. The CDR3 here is CATTEGKGPGETQYF. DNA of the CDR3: TGTGCCACCACCGAGGGGAAGGGGCCAGGAGAGACCCAGTACTTC.

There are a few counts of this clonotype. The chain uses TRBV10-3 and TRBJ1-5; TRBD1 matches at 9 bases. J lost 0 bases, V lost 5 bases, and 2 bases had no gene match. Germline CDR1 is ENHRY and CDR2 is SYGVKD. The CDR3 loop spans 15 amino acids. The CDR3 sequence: CAISRTGDSNQPQHF. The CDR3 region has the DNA TGTGCCATCAGTAGGACAGGGGATAGCAATCAGCCCCAGCATTTT.

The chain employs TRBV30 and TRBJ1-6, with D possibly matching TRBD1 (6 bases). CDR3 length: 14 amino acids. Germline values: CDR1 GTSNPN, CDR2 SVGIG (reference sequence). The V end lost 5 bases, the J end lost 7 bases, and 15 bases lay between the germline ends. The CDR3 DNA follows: TGTGCCTGGGACCTAGGACAGCTCAATTCACCCCTCCACTTT. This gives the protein CAWDLGQLNSPLHF.

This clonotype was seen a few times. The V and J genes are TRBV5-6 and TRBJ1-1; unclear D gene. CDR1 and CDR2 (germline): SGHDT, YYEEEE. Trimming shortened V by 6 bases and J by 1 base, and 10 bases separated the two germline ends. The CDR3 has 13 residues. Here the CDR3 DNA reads TGTGCCAGCACTGTTGCACGGAACACTGAAGCTTTCTTT. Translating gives CASTVARNTEAFF.

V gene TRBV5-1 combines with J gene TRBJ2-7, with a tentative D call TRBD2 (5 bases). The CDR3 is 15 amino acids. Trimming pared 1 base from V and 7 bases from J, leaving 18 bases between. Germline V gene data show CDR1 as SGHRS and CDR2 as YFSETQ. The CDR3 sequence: CASSLNFGSTGEQYF. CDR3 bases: TGCGCCAGCAGCTTGAATTTTGGGTCCACGGGGGAGCAGTACTTC.

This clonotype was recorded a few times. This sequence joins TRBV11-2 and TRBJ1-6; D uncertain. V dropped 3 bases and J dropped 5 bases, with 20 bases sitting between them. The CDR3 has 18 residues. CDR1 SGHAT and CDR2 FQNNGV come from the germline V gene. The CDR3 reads CASSFSPPVPGNNSPLHF. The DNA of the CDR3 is TGTGCCAGCAGCTTCTCTCCGCCGGTTCCCGGTAATAATTCACCCCTCCACTTT.

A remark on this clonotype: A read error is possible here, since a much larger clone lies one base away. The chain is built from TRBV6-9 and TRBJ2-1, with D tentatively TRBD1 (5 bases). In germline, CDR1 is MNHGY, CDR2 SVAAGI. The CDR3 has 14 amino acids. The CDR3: CASSYWGSYDEQFF. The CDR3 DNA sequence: TGTGCCAGCAGTTATTGGGGCTCCTACGATGAGCAGTTCTTC.

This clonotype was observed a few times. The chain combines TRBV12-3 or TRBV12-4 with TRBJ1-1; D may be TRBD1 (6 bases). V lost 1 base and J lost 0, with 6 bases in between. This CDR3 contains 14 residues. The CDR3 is CASSLGTVNTEAFF. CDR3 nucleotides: TGTGCCAGCAGTTTAGGGACAGTGAACACTGAAGCTTTCTTT.

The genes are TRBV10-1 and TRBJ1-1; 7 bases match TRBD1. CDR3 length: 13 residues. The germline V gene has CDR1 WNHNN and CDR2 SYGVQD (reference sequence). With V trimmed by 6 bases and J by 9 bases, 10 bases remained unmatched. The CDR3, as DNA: TGCGCCAGCAGGAGCAACAGGGGCACACAAGCTTTCTTT. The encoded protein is CASRSNRGTQAFF.

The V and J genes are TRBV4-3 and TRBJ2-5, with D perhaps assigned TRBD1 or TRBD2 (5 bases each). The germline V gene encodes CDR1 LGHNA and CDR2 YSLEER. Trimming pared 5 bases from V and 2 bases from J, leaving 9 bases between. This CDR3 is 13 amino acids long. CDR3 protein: CASSRDGQETQYF. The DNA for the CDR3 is TGCGCCAGCAGCAGGGACGGACAAGAGACCCAGTACTTC.

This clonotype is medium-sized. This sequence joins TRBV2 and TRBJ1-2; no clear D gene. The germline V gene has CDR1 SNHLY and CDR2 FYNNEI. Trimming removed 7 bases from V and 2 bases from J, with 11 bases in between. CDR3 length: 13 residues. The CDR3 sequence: CASTGAWNYGYTF. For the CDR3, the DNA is TGTGCCAGCACTGGAGCCTGGAACTATGGCTACACCTTC.

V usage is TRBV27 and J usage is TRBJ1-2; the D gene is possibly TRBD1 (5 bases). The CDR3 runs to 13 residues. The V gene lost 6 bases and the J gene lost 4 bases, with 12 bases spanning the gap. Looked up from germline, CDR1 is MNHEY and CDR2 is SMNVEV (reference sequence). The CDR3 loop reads CASSLSGVYGYTF. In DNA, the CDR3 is TGTGCCAGCAGCTTGTCGGGGGTCTATGGCTACACCTTC.

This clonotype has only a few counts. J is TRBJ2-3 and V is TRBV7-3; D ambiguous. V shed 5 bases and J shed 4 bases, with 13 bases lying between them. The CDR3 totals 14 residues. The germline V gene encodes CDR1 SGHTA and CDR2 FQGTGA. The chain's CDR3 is CASSQSTTADTQYF. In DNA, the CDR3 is TGTGCCAGCAGCCAATCTACAACTGCAGATACGCAGTATTTT.

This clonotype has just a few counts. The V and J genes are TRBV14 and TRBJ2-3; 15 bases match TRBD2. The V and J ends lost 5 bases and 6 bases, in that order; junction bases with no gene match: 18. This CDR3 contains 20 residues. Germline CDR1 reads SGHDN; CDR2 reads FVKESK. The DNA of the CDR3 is TGTGCCAGCAGCTCCTATCGTTCAGGGACTAGCGGGAGGTTGGCCGATACGCAGTATTTT. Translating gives CASSSYRSGTSGRLADTQYF.

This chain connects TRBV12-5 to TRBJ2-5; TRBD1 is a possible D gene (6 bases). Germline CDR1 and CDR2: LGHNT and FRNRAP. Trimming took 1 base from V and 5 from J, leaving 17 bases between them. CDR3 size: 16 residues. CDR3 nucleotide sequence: TGTGCTAGTGGTTTGGCAGCCGGGACGAGGGGGGAGACCCAGTACTTC. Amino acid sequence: CASGLAAGTRGETQYF.

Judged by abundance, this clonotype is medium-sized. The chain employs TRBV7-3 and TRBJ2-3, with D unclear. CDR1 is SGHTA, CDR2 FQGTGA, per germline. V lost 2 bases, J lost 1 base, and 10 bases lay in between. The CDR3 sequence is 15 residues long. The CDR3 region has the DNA TGTGCCAGCAGCTTACGGAAGACGGGCACAGATACGCAGTATTTT. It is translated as CASSLRKTGTDTQYF.

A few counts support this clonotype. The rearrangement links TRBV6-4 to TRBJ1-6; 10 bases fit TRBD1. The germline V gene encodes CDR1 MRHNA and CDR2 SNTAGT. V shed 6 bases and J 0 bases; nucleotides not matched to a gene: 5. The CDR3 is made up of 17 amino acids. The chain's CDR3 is CASRDRGLRSYNSPLHF. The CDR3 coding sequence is TGTGCCAGCAGGGACAGGGGGTTACGCTCCTATAATTCACCCCTCCACTTT.

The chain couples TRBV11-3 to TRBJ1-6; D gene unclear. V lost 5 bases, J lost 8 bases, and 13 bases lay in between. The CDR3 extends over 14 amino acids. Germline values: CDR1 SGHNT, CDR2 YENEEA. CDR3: CASSPSGFDSPLHF. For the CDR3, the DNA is TGTGCCAGCAGCCCTTCTGGTTTTGATTCACCCCTCCACTTT.

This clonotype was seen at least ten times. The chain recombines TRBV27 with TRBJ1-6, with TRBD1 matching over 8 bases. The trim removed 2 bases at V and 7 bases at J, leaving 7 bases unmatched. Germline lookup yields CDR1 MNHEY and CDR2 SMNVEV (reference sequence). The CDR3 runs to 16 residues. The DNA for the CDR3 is TGTGCCAGCAGTTTAGGTCAGGGGGCGAAGAATTCACCCCTCCACTTT. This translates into CASSLGQGAKNSPLHF.

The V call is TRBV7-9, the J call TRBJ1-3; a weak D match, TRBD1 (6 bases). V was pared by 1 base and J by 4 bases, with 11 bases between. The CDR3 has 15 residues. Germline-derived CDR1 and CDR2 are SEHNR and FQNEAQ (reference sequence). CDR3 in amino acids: CASSLDAGTGNTIYF. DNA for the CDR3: TGTGCCAGCAGCTTAGACGCGGGGACAGGAAACACCATATATTTT.

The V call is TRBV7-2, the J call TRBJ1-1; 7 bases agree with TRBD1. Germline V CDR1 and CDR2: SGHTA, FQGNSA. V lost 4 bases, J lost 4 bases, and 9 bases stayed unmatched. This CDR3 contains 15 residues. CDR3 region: CASSSQQGNITEAFF. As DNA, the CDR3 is TGTGCCAGCAGCTCACAACAGGGGAATATCACTGAAGCTTTCTTT.

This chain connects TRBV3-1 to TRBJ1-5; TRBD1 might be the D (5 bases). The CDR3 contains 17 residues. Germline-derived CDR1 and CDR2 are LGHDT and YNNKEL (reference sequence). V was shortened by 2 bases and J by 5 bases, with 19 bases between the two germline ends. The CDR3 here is CASSQSGVGRSYQPQHF. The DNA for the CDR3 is TGTGCCAGCAGCCAATCGGGGGTCGGACGTTCGTATCAGCCCCAGCATTTT.

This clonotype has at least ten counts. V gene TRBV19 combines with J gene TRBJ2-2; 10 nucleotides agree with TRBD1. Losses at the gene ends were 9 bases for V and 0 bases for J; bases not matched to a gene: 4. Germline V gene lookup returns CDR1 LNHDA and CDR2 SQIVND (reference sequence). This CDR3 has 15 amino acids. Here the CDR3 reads CASYGTGANTGELFF. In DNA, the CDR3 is TGTGCCAGCTATGGGACAGGGGCGAACACCGGGGAGCTGTTTTTT.

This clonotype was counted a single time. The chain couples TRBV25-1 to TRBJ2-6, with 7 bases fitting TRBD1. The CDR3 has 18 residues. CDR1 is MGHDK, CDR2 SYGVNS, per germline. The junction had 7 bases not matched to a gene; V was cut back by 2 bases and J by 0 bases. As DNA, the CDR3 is TGTGCCAGCAGTGAACTACAGGGGACCGTCTCTGGGGCCAACGTCCTGACTTTC. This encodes CASSELQGTVSGANVLTF.